One and the same sample provided the 4 T cell receptor beta chains below, sequenced in a study of cytomegalovirus exposure and HLA in healthy donors. The PCR contained 60 Vbeta and 13 Jbeta primers. Sequencing used immunoSEQ multiplex PCR; TCRdb keeps in-frame clones, though not all of them. This sample carries around 33,000 clones, with roughly 3.2% going to the ten biggest clones. Material for sequencing was PBMCs. These receptors came from a man in his forties in good health and CMV-seronegative.

V is TRBV5-4 and J is TRBJ2-7; no definite D call. CDR1 and CDR2 from the germline V gene are SGHNT and YYREEE (reference sequence). The CDR3 has 14 amino acids. V was cut by 0 bases and J by 2 bases, with 9 bases left in between. The CDR3 spells CASSLGAPTYEQYF. The CDR3 DNA follows: TGTGCCAGCAGCTTGGGGGCTCCGACCTACGAGCAGTACTTC.

This chain joins TRBV27 and TRBJ1-1; TRBD1 matches 7 bases. CDR1 and CDR2 from the germline V gene are MNHEY and SMNVEV (reference sequence). The ends lost 6 bases at V and 4 bases at J; junction bases unmatched: 8. This CDR3 has 14 residues. The CDR3 DNA sequence: TGTGCCAGCAGGTCCGACAGGGCTACCACTGAAGCTTTCTTT. This translates into CASRSDRATTEAFF.

J is TRBJ2-5 and V is TRBV30; no clear D gene. The CDR3 is made up of 12 amino acids. CDR1 is GTSNPN and CDR2 is SVGIG in the germline V gene (reference sequence). Trimming took off 3 bases at V and 5 bases at J, with 10 bases between the two ends. The chain's CDR3 is CAWSQSEETQYF. The CDR3 DNA follows: TGTGCCTGGAGCCAATCTGAGGAGACCCAGTACTTC.

The chain uses TRBV28 and TRBJ1-2; D gene ambiguous. CDR3 length: 11 amino acids. Deletions cut 6 bases from V and 8 bases from J, with 10 bases between. From germline, CDR1 is MDHEN and CDR2 SYDVKM. CDR3 sequence: CASSRGNGYTF. CDR3 DNA sequence: TGTGCCAGCAGCCGAGGTAACGGCTACACCTTC.